This T cell receptor beta chain was sequenced during a study of CD8+ T cells in alopecia areata. Noted treatment: oral pan-JAK inhibitor, 5-10 mg twice daily. This CDR3 is 16 amino acids long. V shed 2 bases and J 6 bases; nucleotides not matched to a gene: 6. Germline V gene sequence: CDR1 LGHNT, CDR2 FRNRAP. RNA was isolated and reverse transcribed to cDNA, the sequencing template. The assay was immunoSEQ multiplex PCR, and TCRdb's table has in-frame clones only and misses some. The sample contains 150,000 to 200,000 clones, about three fifths of which appear only once. The clonotype originates from a human donor with alopecia areata. This chain links TRBV12-5 with TRBJ1-6, with 8 bases that match TRBD1. The sequenced sample was CD4+ T cells sorted from blood, obtained around week 50, from a patient treated with tofacitinib. DNA of the CDR3: TGTGCTAGTGGTTTGTTCCAGGGGGCAGTTAATTCACCCCTCCACTTT. Encoded protein: CASGLFQGAVNSPLHF. Full variable domain (remainder filled in from reference TRBV12-5 and TRBJ1-6): DARVTQTPRHKVTEMGQEVTMRCQPILGHNTVFWYRQTMMQGLELLAYFRNRAPLDDSGMPKDRFSAEMPDATLATLKIQPSEPRDSAVYFCASGLFQGAVNSPLHFGNGTRLTVT.